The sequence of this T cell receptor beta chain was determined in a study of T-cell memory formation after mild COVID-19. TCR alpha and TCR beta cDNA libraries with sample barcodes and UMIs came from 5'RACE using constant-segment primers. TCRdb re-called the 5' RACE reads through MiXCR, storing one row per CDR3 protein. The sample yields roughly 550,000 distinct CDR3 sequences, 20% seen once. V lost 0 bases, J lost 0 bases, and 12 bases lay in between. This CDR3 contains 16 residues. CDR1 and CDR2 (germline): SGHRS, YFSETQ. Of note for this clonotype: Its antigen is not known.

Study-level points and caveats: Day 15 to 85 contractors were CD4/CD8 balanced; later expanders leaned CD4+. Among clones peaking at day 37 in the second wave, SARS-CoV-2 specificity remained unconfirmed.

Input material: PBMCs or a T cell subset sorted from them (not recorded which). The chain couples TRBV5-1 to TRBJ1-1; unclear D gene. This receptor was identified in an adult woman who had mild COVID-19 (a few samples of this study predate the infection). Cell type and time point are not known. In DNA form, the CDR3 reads TGCGCCAGCAGCTTGGGTCCTAGGGTCATGAACACTGAAGCTTTCTTT. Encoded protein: CASSLGPRVMNTEAFF.